Listed here are 13 T cell receptor beta chains from one sample, sequenced in a study of shared clonotypes between healthy human individuals. Assay: immunoSEQ multiplex PCR; the TCRdb copy retains only in-frame clones and omits some. Found here are about 2 million clones, less than 95% of them singletons; the top ten hold around 1.1%. Naive CD8 cells comprised CD45RO-negative, CCR7-positively selected cells, excluding terminally differentiated effector memory CD45RA+ cells. The specimen was naive CD8+ T cells sorted from blood. Receptors were obtained from a man younger than 30 in good health.

In regard to this clone: Other DNA variants within this sample encode the same CDR3. Here the CDR3 DNA reads TGTGCCAGCAGTTCCCCCGGGGAGCTGTTTTTT. As protein: CASSSPGELFF. The genes are TRBV2 and TRBJ2-2; no reliable D call. The CDR3 contains 11 residues. CDR1 is SNHLY, CDR2 FYNNEI, per germline. The germline V and J ends were trimmed by 5 bases and 6 bases, with 4 bases remaining between them.

Points on this clone: Germline is not matched at one junction end, which may reflect a read error. The chain combines TRBV6-1 with TRBJ2-7, with D perhaps given as TRBD1 or TRBD2 (5 bases each). This CDR3 is 14 amino acids long. Germline CDR1 is MNHNS and CDR2 is SASEGT. In DNA form, the CDR3 reads TGTGCCAGCAGTGAAGGTTCCGGGACCCCTATCAATCGCTTC. This codes for CASSEGSGTPINRF.

The V gene is TRBV6-1, the J gene TRBJ2-1; maybe TRBD2 (6 bases). This CDR3 spans 14 amino acids. In germline, CDR1 is MNHNS, CDR2 SASEGT. CDR3 coding DNA: TGTGCTTCGTCGGGAGAAATCACCTACAATGAGCAGTTCTTC. Amino acids: CASSGEITYNEQFF.

This sequence joins TRBV5-6 and TRBJ1-5; 7 nucleotides line up with TRBD1. This CDR3 contains 15 residues. Per germline, CDR1 SGHDT and CDR2 YYEEEE. The V segment lost 1 base and the J segment 4 bases; nucleotides outside the gene matches: 5. CDR3: CASSLSWTGNQPQHF. As DNA, the CDR3 is TGTGCCAGCAGCTTGTCCTGGACAGGTAATCAGCCCCAGCATTTT.

The chain couples TRBV29-1 to TRBJ2-2, with no clear D. The CDR3 extends over 11 amino acids. V shed 6 bases and J shed 4 bases, with 6 bases lying between them. Germline assignment: CDR1 SQVTM and CDR2 ANQGSEA. The CDR3 DNA reads as TGCAGCGTGTTGGGCACCGGGGAGCTGTTTTTT. Its protein product is CSVLGTGELFF.

The CDR3 protein is CASSLAGSSNQPQHF. The DNA for the CDR3 is TGTGCCAGCAGCTTGGCCGGGAGCAGCAATCAGCCCCAGCATTTT. The chain recombines TRBV11-2 with TRBJ1-5; no clear D gene. The CDR3 contains 15 residues. Per the germline V gene, CDR1 is SGHAT and CDR2 is FQNNGV. Trimming took 3 bases from V and 1 from J, leaving 10 bases between them.

In this sample, this clone turned up once. J is TRBJ2-1 and V is TRBV6-5; possible D gene TRBD1, 5 bases. Germline V CDR1 and CDR2: MNHEY, SVGAGI. Trimming stripped 5 bases from V and 7 bases from J, with 15 bases between. This CDR3 is 14 amino acids long. The CDR3 nucleotides are TGTGCCAGCAGTCTCGACAGTTTAATAAATGAGCAGTTCTTC. The encoded protein is CASSLDSLINEQFF.

On this clone itself: Additional DNA sequences in this sample encode the identical CDR3. This sequence joins TRBV4-3 and TRBJ1-2; TRBD1 aligns across 12 bases. The CDR3 spans 15 residues. Trimming at V came to 4 bases and at J to 8 bases, leaving 8 bases not matched to a gene. Germline CDR1 and CDR2: LGHNA and YSLEER. The CDR3 sequence: CASSPGTGGLYGYTF. CDR3 in DNA: TGCGCCAGCAGCCCCGGGACAGGGGGCCTCTACGGCTACACCTTC.

V and J are TRBV9 and TRBJ2-7; 8 bases are shared with TRBD2. CDR1 and CDR2 (germline): SGDLS, YYNGEE. J was trimmed by 2 bases and V by 4 bases; bases with no gene match: 8. This CDR3 comprises 15 residues. The CDR3 sequence is CASSPPQRGPYEQYF. The DNA of the CDR3 is TGTGCCAGCAGCCCGCCGCAGCGGGGGCCCTACGAGCAGTACTTC.

This rearrangement joins TRBV19 to TRBJ1-1; D unclear. Per germline, CDR1 LNHDA and CDR2 SQIVND (reference sequence). V dropped 3 bases and J dropped 7 bases, with 12 bases sitting between them. This CDR3 contains 13 residues. For the CDR3, the DNA is TGTGCCAGTAGTATGAGTGAGGGTAATGAAGCTTTCTTT. Translation: CASSMSEGNEAFF.

The DNA of the CDR3 is TGTGCCTGCTCCACAAGTTGGTCCCGGGAGGGGGGCGAATATGAGCAGTTCTTC. Its translation is CACSTSWSREGGEYEQFF. The rearrangement links TRBV30 to TRBJ2-1, with TRBD2 identical over 8 bases. There are 18 residues in the CDR3. V dropped 6 bases and J dropped 8; count of bases not matched to a gene: 24. Germline CDR1 is GTSNPN and CDR2 is SVGIG (reference sequence). The full variable domain, in which reference TRBV30 and TRBJ2-1 provide the parts outside the CDR3, is SQTIHQWPATLVQPVGSPLSLECTVEGTSNPNLYWYRQAAGRGLQLLFYSVGIGQISSEVPQNLSASRPQDRQFILSSKKLLLSDSGFYLCACSTSWSREGGEYEQFFGPGTRLTVL.

The chain carries TRBV6-6 and TRBJ2-5, with 10 bases that match TRBD2. Germline CDR1 reads MNHNY; CDR2 reads SVGAGI (reference sequence). The CDR3 extends over 16 amino acids. V lost 5 bases and J lost 0; bases outside the gene matches: 6. The CDR3 DNA reads TGTGCCAGCAGTCCTGGACTAGCGGAGTACCAAGAGACCCAGTACTTC. Protein sequence: CASSPGLAEYQETQYF.

This clone came up once. V usage is TRBV4-1 and J usage is TRBJ2-1; weak D call: TRBD1 (6 bases). V dropped 1 base and J dropped 1 base, with 11 bases sitting between them. The V gene's germline CDR1 is MGHRA and CDR2 YSYEKL. The CDR3 covers 16 residues. CDR3 region: CASSQVIQGSYNEQFF. In nucleotides, the CDR3 is TGCGCCAGCAGCCAAGTAATACAGGGATCCTACAATGAGCAGTTCTTC.